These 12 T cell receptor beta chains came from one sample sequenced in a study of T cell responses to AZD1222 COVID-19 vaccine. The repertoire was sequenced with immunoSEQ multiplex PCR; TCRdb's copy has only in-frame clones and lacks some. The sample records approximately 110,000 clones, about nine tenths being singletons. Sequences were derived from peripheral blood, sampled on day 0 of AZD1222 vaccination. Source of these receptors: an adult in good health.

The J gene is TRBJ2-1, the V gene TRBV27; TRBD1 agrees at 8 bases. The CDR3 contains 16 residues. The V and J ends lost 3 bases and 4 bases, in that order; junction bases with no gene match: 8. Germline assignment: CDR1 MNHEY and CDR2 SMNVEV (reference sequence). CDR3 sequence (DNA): TGTGCCAGCAGTTTCGTGGGACAGGCAGGGTACAATGAGCAGTTCTTC. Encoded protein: CASSFVGQAGYNEQFF.

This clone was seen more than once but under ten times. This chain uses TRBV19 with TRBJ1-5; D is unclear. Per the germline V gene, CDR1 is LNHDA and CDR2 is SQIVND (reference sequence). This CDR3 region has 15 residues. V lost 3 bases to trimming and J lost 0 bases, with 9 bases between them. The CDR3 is CASSIGRNSNQPQHF. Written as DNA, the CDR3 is TGTGCCAGTAGTATTGGGAGGAATAGCAATCAGCCCCAGCATTTT.

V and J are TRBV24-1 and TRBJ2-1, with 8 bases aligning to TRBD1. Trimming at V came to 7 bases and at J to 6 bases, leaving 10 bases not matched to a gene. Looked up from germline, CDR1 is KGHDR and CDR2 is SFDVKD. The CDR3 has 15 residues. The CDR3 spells CATRPTGGDGNEQFF. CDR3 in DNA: TGTGCCACCAGACCCACAGGGGGTGACGGCAATGAGCAGTTCTTC.

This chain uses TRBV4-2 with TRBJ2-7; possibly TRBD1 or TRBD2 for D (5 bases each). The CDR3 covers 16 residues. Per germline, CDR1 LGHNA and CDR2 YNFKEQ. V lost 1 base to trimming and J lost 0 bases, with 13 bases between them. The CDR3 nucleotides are TGTGCCAGCAGCCAAGTTTCCCCAGGGACCTCCTACGAGCAGTACTTC. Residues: CASSQVSPGTSYEQYF.

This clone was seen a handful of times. The CDR3 region is CASSLRGSTEAFF. DNA of the CDR3: TGTGCCAGCAGTCTGCGGGGGAGCACTGAAGCTTTCTTT. This rearrangement joins TRBV6-2 or TRBV6-3 to TRBJ1-1, with D possibly being TRBD1 (5 bases). Trimming took off 5 bases at V and 4 bases at J, with 11 bases between the two ends. This CDR3 has 13 amino acids. CDR1 is MNHEY and CDR2 is SVGEGT in the germline V gene.

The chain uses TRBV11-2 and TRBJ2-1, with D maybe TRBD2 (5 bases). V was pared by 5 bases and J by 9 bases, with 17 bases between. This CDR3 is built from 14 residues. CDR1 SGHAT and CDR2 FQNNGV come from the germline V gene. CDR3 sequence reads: CASSPGPTRSEQFF. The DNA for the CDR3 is TGTGCCAGCAGCCCCGGCCCCACTAGAAGTGAGCAGTTCTTC.

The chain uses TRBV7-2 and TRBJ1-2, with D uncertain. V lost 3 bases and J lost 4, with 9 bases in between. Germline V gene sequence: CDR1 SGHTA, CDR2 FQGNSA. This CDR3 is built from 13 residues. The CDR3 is CASSFDESYGYTF. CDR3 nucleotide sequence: TGTGCCAGCAGCTTTGATGAGAGCTATGGCTACACCTTC.

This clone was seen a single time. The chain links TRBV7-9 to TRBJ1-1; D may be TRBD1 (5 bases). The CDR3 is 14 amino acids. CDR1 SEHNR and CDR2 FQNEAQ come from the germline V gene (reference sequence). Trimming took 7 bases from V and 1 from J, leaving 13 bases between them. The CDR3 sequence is CASIRRGKNTEAFF. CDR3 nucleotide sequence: TGTGCCAGCATCCGAAGGGGAAAGAACACTGAAGCTTTCTTT.

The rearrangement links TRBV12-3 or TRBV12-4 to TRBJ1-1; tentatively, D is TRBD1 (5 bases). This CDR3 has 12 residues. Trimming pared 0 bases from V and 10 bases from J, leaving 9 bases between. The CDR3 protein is CASSLARGRAFF. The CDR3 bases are TGTGCCAGCAGTTTAGCGCGGGGGAGAGCTTTCTTT.

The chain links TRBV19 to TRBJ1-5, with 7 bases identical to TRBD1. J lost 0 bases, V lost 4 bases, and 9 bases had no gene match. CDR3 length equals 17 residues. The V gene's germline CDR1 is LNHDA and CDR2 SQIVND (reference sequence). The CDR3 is CASSNRQGGNSNQPQHF. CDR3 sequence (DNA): TGTGCCAGTAGTAACCGCCAAGGGGGCAATAGCAATCAGCCCCAGCATTTT.

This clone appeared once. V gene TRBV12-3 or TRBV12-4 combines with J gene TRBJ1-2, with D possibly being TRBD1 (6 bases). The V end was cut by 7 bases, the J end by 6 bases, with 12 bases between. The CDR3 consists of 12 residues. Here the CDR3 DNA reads TGTGCCAGCACCTGGACAGAAAATGGCTACACCTTC. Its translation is CASTWTENGYTF.

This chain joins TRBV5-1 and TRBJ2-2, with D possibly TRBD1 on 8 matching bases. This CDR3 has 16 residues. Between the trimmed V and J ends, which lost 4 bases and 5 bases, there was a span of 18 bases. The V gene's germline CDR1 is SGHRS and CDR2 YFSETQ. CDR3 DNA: TGCGCCAGCAGCCCTCGGACAGGGAGGGGTACCGGGGAGCTGTTTTTT. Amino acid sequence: CASSPRTGRGTGELFF.